The 14 T cell receptor beta chains below come from one sample, sequenced in a study of cytomegalovirus exposure and HLA in healthy donors. With 60 Vbeta and 13 Jbeta primers, the PCR was carried out. TCRdb's copy holds only in-frame clones and misses some; the assay was immunoSEQ multiplex PCR. The table has roughly 60,000 clones, about 77% seen once; the top ten hold about 4.9%. The sample taken for sequencing was PBMCs. These receptors originate from a woman aged 25-40 years in good health and CMV-seronegative.

This rearrangement joins TRBV27 to TRBJ2-5; D is uncertain. The end of the DNA is better explained by TRBJ2-7, so the J call may be wrong. The CDR3 extends over 13 amino acids. Germline V lookup: CDR1 MNHEY, CDR2 SMNVEV (reference sequence). CDR3 DNA sequence: TGTGCCAGCAGCCAACGATGGGCCTACGAGCAGTACTTC. As protein: CASSQRWAYEQYF.

V gene TRBV5-1 combines with J gene TRBJ2-3, with 8 bases lining up with TRBD1. Germline CDR1 SGHRS, CDR2 YFSETQ. CDR3 length: 14 amino acids. Trimming removed 4 bases from V and 4 bases from J; junction bases left unmatched: 5. The CDR3 is CASSTRQGSDTQYF. The CDR3, as DNA: TGCGCCAGCAGCACCCGACAGGGGTCAGATACGCAGTATTTT.

A few counts support this clone. The CDR3 spells CASRPGTDTYEQYV. The CDR3 nucleotides read TGTGCCAGCAGGCCCGGGACTGACACCTACGAGCAGTACGTC. The chain employs TRBV6-4 and TRBJ2-7, with TRBD2 as a possible D gene (6 bases). The CDR3 runs 14 residues. Germline CDR1 and CDR2: MRHNA and SNTAGT. Trimming cost V 6 bases and J 2 bases, with 14 bases left between them.

This sequence joins TRBV6-1 and TRBJ2-7; the match to TRBD2 covers 7 bases. The CDR3 totals 15 residues. V was clipped by 8 bases and J by 2 bases; unmatched bases: 12. The germline CDR1 and CDR2 sequences are MNHNS and SASEGT. CDR3 coding DNA: TGTGCCAGCGAGACCCTTAGCGGGTCGGCCTACGAGCAGTACTTC. Residues: CASETLSGSAYEQYF.

The chain couples TRBV28 to TRBJ1-5; D may be TRBD1 (6 bases). The CDR3 length is 13 residues. Per the germline V gene, CDR1 is MDHEN and CDR2 is SYDVKM. The CDR3 loop is CALGQRSNQPQHF. In DNA, the CDR3 is TGTGCTTTAGGACAGAGAAGCAATCAGCCCCAGCATTTT.

V and J are TRBV7-2 and TRBJ2-3; 13 bases line up with TRBD2. V gave up 5 bases and J gave up 7 bases; unmatched junction bases: 18. CDR1 SGHTA and CDR2 FQGNSA come from the germline V gene. The CDR3 sequence is 19 residues long. The CDR3 here is CASSPLQLLAGGPMNTQYF. The CDR3 nucleotides read TGTGCCAGCAGCCCTTTACAGTTACTAGCGGGAGGGCCCATGAATACGCAGTATTTT.

Turning to this clone: Other DNA variants within this sample encode the same CDR3. The gene calls are TRBV28 and TRBJ1-4; D uncertain. V was trimmed by 7 bases and J by 8 bases, leaving 17 bases between them. The CDR3 totals 14 residues. Germline CDR1 reads MDHEN; CDR2 reads SYDVKM. The CDR3 here is CASTPIGRSEKLFF. The CDR3 DNA follows: TGTGCCAGCACCCCCATTGGGAGGAGCGAAAAACTGTTTTTT.

V gene TRBV27 combines with J gene TRBJ2-7, with 11 nucleotides matching TRBD2. Germline CDR1 and CDR2: MNHEY and SMNVEV (reference sequence). V trimming: 5 bases; J trimming: 4 bases; junction bases outside the gene matches: 7. The CDR3 has 15 amino acids. The CDR3 loop reads CASSASGRLVYEQYV. The CDR3, as DNA: TGTGCCAGCAGTGCTAGCGGGAGGCTGGTTTACGAGCAGTACGTC.

The chain recombines TRBV5-4 with TRBJ2-1; 11 nucleotides agree with TRBD2. V was pared by 5 bases and J by 3 bases, with 7 bases of the junction left unmatched. This CDR3 is 16 amino acids long. Germline V gene sequence: CDR1 SGHNT, CDR2 YYREEE (reference sequence). The CDR3 spells CASRQTGTSGYNEQFF. The CDR3 coding sequence is TGTGCCAGCAGACAGACCGGGACTAGCGGCTACAATGAGCAGTTCTTC.

V is TRBV28 and J is TRBJ1-3; TRBD1 matches at 8 bases. The CDR3 spans 16 residues. Losses at the gene ends were 3 bases for V and 0 bases for J; bases not matched to a gene: 4. Germline V gene sequence: CDR1 MDHEN, CDR2 SYDVKM. The CDR3 loop is CASSFLTGASGNTIYF. CDR3 in DNA: TGTGCCAGCAGTTTTCTGACAGGGGCCTCTGGAAACACCATATATTTT.

The rearrangement uses TRBV7-9 and TRBJ1-1; possible D gene TRBD1, 6 bases. Germline CDR1 is SEHNR and CDR2 is FQNEAQ (reference sequence). The CDR3 extends over 15 amino acids. Trimming pared 5 bases from V and 6 bases from J, leaving 19 bases between. CDR3 nucleotide sequence: TGTGCCAGCAGCAATGACGGTCAGGGGAGGGCTGAAGCTTTCTTT. Its protein product is CASSNDGQGRAEAFF.

This clone showed up just once. The chain uses TRBV12-2 and TRBJ2-2; the table's D call, TRBD1, was not checked against the DNA. TRBV12-2 is an annotated pseudogene. This CDR3 has 18 residues. The CDR3 nucleotides are TGTGCAAGTCGCTTAGTCCAGGACAGGGTAACGGACACCGGGGAGCTGTTTTTT. Its translation: CASRLVQDRVTDTGELFF.

The chain couples TRBV28 to TRBJ1-1, with D unclear. This CDR3 region has 14 residues. The V end was cut by 3 bases, the J end by 3 bases, with 11 bases between. Germline V lookup: CDR1 MDHEN, CDR2 SYDVKM. The CDR3 protein is CASSFGVGYTEAFF. The CDR3 DNA follows: TGTGCCAGCAGTTTCGGGGTTGGATACACTGAAGCTTTCTTT.

This chain joins TRBV6-1 and TRBJ2-7, with 10 bases matching TRBD2. Germline V gene lookup returns CDR1 MNHNS and CDR2 SASEGT. Trimming at V came to 5 bases and at J to 4 bases, leaving 8 bases not matched to a gene. This CDR3 is built from 15 residues. The CDR3 spells CASSSRTSGNYEQYF. The CDR3 region has the DNA TGTGCCAGCAGTTCCCGGACTAGCGGCAATTACGAGCAGTACTTC.